This T cell receptor (beta chain) was identified in a study of cytomegalovirus exposure and HLA in healthy donors. This clone is a singleton in its sample. After removal of 6 bases from V and 3 bases from J, the junction contained 4 bases not matched to a gene. This CDR3 has 13 residues. Germline CDR1 reads SNHLY; CDR2 reads FYNNEI. Use of 60 Vbeta and 13 Jbeta primers characterized the PCR. Clones were sequenced by immunoSEQ multiplex PCR, and TCRdb holds only the in-frame ones, with some missing. The data hold 130,000 or so clones, with roughly 79% observed a single time. The origin of this receptor is a woman aged 35 to 49 in good health and CMV-seronegative. The V call is TRBV2, the J call TRBJ1-2, with TRBD1 matching over 7 bases. The source material was PBMCs. The CDR3 loop is CASRGDSYYGYTF. In nucleotides, the CDR3 is TGTGCCAGCAGGGGGGACAGCTACTATGGCTACACCTTC.